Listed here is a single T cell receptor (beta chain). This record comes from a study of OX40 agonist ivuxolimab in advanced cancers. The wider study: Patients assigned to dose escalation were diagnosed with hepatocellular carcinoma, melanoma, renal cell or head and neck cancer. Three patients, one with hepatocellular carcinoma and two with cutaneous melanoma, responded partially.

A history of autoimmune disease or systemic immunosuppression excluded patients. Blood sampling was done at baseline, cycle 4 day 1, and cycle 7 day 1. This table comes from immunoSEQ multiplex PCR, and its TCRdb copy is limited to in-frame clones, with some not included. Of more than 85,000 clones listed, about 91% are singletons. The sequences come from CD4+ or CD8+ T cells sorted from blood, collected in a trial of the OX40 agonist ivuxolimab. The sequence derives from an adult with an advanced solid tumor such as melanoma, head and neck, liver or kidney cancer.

CDR3 DNA: TGTGCCAGCAGAAAAAACAGCGTAGTCTACAATGAGCAGTTCTTC. Translating it yields CASRKNSVVYNEQFF. The chain carries TRBV28 and TRBJ2-1; D gene uncertain. The germline V gene encodes CDR1 MDHEN and CDR2 SYDVKM. The CDR3 extends over 15 amino acids. Trimming removed 6 bases from V and 3 bases from J, with 15 bases in between.